Presented here are 27 T cell receptor beta chains from one specimen sequenced in a study of cytomegalovirus exposure and HLA in healthy donors. The PCR used 60 Vbeta and 13 Jbeta primers. TCRdb keeps only in-frame clones here, not all; method: immunoSEQ multiplex PCR. Of roughly 130,000 clones detected, around three quarters appear once; the ten largest clones hold 1%. The specimen sequenced was PBMCs. The receptors were sampled from a man in his forties in good health and CMV-seronegative.

In regard to this clone: The junction does not match germline at one end; this may be a read error. The chain joins TRBV2 to TRBJ1-2; no firm D call. Germline-derived CDR1 and CDR2 are SNHLY and FYNNEI. This CDR3 comprises 12 residues. CDR3: CASSSHGEDLAF. DNA for the CDR3: TGTGCCAGCAGCTCCCACGGTGAGGATTTGGCCTTC.

The chain has TRBV27 and TRBJ1-3, with D maybe TRBD1 (6 bases). CDR1 is MNHEY and CDR2 is SMNVEV in the germline V gene (reference sequence). The V and J ends lost 5 bases and 4 bases respectively, with 18 bases between them. This CDR3 region has 16 residues. The CDR3 is CASSLYRPGDGNTIYF. In nucleotides, the CDR3 is TGTGCCAGCAGTCTTTACCGGCCAGGGGACGGAAACACCATATATTTT.

The table lists this clone with a few counts. The identical CDR3 is also encoded by other nucleotide sequences in the sample. The genes are TRBV5-1 and TRBJ2-1, with a tentative D call TRBD2 (6 bases). Germline V gene sequence: CDR1 SGHRS, CDR2 YFSETQ. The V end lost 1 base, the J end lost 0 bases, and 8 bases lay between the germline ends. The CDR3 loop spans 15 amino acids. The CDR3 coding sequence is TGCGCCAGCAGCTTGACCGGGAGCTCCTACAATGAGCAGTTCTTC. This translates into CASSLTGSSYNEQFF.

The chain carries TRBV5-1 and TRBJ2-5; 14 bases match TRBD2. The V gene's germline CDR1 is SGHRS and CDR2 YFSETQ. The CDR3 has 17 residues. V was pared by 6 bases and J by 5 bases, with 12 bases of the junction left unmatched. The CDR3 reads CASTPSGTSGRTETQYF. DNA for the CDR3: TGCGCCAGCACCCCATCCGGGACTAGCGGGAGAACGGAGACCCAGTACTTC. Based on the CDR3 plus reference TRBV5-1 and TRBJ2-5, the full variable domain is KAGVTQTPRYLIKTRGQQVTLSCSPISGHRSVSWYQQTPGQGLQFLFEYFSETQRNKGNFPGRFSGRQFSNSRSEMNVSTLELGDSALYLCASTPSGTSGRTETQYFGPGTRLLVL.

The chain uses TRBV30 and TRBJ1-5, with a possible D match to TRBD1 (5 bases). The CDR3 is 15 residues long. Germline CDR1 is GTSNPN and CDR2 is SVGIG (reference sequence). V was clipped by 0 bases and J by 4 bases, with 13 bases between them. The CDR3: CAWSVRPGSNQPQHF. Here the CDR3 DNA reads TGTGCCTGGAGTGTTCGGCCAGGGTCAAATCAGCCCCAGCATTTT. Full variable domain (missing parts from reference TRBV30 and TRBJ1-5): SQTIHQWPATLVQPVGSPLSLECTVEGTSNPNLYWYRQAAGRGLQLLFYSVGIGQISSEVPQNLSASRPQDRQFILSSKKLLLSDSGFYLCAWSVRPGSNQPQHFGDGTRLSIL.

This rearrangement joins TRBV5-6 to TRBJ2-3; TRBD1 agrees at 7 bases. Per germline, CDR1 SGHDT and CDR2 YYEEEE. Losses at the gene ends were 3 bases for V and 6 bases for J; bases not matched to a gene: 10. The CDR3 consists of 15 residues. DNA of the CDR3: TGTGCCAGCAGCTACGCCGGGACAGTATGGGATACGCAGTATTTT. Its translation: CASSYAGTVWDTQYF.

V and J are TRBV5-1 and TRBJ2-3; TRBD2 agrees at 14 bases. Germline CDR1 SGHRS, CDR2 YFSETQ. The ends lost 4 bases at V and 2 bases at J; junction bases unmatched: 12. This CDR3 region has 19 residues. The CDR3 nucleotides are TGCGCCAGCAGCCCTGGACTAGCGGGGGGCGGGGGAAACACAGATACGCAGTATTTT. Protein: CASSPGLAGGGGNTDTQYF.

The J gene is TRBJ1-2, the V gene TRBV7-9, with TRBD1 matching over 12 bases. Unmatched junction bases numbered 5, after V lost 5 bases and J lost 7 bases. CDR3 size: 14 residues. CDR1 and CDR2 (germline): SEHNR, FQNEAQ (reference sequence). CDR3 nucleotide sequence: TGTGCCAGCAGCCTAGAGGGACAGGGGGCTGGCTACACCTTC. Encoded protein: CASSLEGQGAGYTF.

As to this clone: A read error may account for a junction end that differs from germline. At the DNA level, this CDR3 is encoded by other sequences in the same sample as well. This rearrangement joins TRBV30 to TRBJ1-2; 8 bases line up with TRBD1. The CDR3 sequence is 11 residues long. The germline V gene has CDR1 GTSNPN and CDR2 SVGIG (reference sequence). CDR3 protein: CAWNRGNGYTF. The CDR3 DNA is TGTGCCTGGAACAGGGGGAATGGCTATACCTTC.

J is TRBJ2-5 and V is TRBV6-1; no firm D call. This CDR3 contains 13 residues. With 6 bases removed from V and 4 bases from J, the gap between germline ends came to 12 bases. Germline V lookup: CDR1 MNHNS, CDR2 SASEGT. CDR3 in amino acids: CASSTPLGETQYF. CDR3 DNA sequence: TGTGCCAGCAGCACTCCCCTTGGAGAGACCCAGTACTTC.

The chain employs TRBV7-9 and TRBJ2-7; TRBD2 matches 11 bases. Germline values: CDR1 SEHNR, CDR2 FQNEAQ (reference sequence). The J segment lost 4 bases and the V segment lost 5 bases, leaving 7 bases of the junction unmatched. The CDR3 is 15 amino acids. DNA for the CDR3: TGTGCCAGCAGCCAACCCGGGACTAGCGGATACGAGCAGTACTTC. Amino acids: CASSQPGTSGYEQYF.

The V gene is TRBV9, the J gene TRBJ2-5; 7 nucleotides align to TRBD2. Per germline, CDR1 SGDLS and CDR2 YYNGEE. With V trimmed by 6 bases and J by 1 base, 9 bases remained unmatched. CDR3 length: 15 amino acids. DNA of the CDR3: TGTGCCAGCACCATATCCGGGACTATCCAAGAGACCCAGTACTTC. Protein sequence: CASTISGTIQETQYF.

This clone was seen more than once but under ten times. The rearrangement uses TRBV2 and TRBJ1-5; D might be TRBD1 (6 bases). Per germline, CDR1 SNHLY and CDR2 FYNNEI. Trimming removed 4 bases from V and 4 bases from J, with 11 bases in between. The CDR3 runs to 14 residues. The CDR3 is CASSGVQGNQPQHF. CDR3 DNA: TGTGCCAGCAGTGGCGTCCAGGGGAATCAGCCCCAGCATTTT.

This clone was counted a single time. DNA of the CDR3: TGTGCCAGTAGTCGGACAGGCTTAACGACTGAAGCTTTCTTT. Translated: CASSRTGLTTEAFF. The chain has TRBV19 and TRBJ1-1; 7 nucleotides match TRBD1. The V and J ends lost 5 bases and 5 bases, in that order; junction bases with no gene match: 8. The germline V gene encodes CDR1 LNHDA and CDR2 SQIVND (reference sequence). The CDR3 is 14 residues long.

The sample holds one count of this clone. V gene TRBV6-1 combines with J gene TRBJ1-5; 8 bases line up with TRBD1. The CDR3 has 14 amino acids. With 10 bases clipped from V and 1 base from J, the junction kept 6 bases outside the gene matches. Germline-derived CDR1 and CDR2 are MNHNS and SASEGT. Written as DNA, the CDR3 is TGTGCCACTCGGACAGGGTACAGCAATCAGCCCCAGCATTTT. Residues: CATRTGYSNQPQHF.

This chain uses TRBV2 with TRBJ2-2, with D hard to call. Germline V gives CDR1 SNHLY, CDR2 FYNNEI. The CDR3 runs 14 residues. V was shortened by 8 bases and J by 6 bases, with 16 bases between the two germline ends. The CDR3 spells CASARLTSSGELFF. In nucleotides, the CDR3 is TGTGCCAGCGCCCGACTTACGTCGTCCGGGGAGCTGTTTTTT.

The J gene is TRBJ2-1, the V gene TRBV29-1; TRBD2 matches 7 bases. J gave up 0 bases and V 3 bases, and 2 bases lay outside the gene matches. The CDR3 runs to 14 residues. The germline gives CDR1 SQVTM, CDR2 ANQGSEA. The CDR3 protein is CSVEGGSSYNEQFF. As DNA, the CDR3 is TGCAGCGTTGAGGGCGGGAGCTCCTACAATGAGCAGTTCTTC.

This sequence joins TRBV29-1 and TRBJ2-1, with D unresolved. Germline V gives CDR1 SQVTM, CDR2 ANQGSEA. The V end lost 4 bases, the J end lost 6 bases, and 16 bases lay between the germline ends. The CDR3 is made up of 14 amino acids. The CDR3 region has the DNA TGCAGCGTTGTCCCTTCGGTGGCAGGCAATGAGCAGTTCTTC. This codes for CSVVPSVAGNEQFF.

V and J are TRBV5-8 and TRBJ1-4, with TRBD1 as a possible D gene (6 bases). The CDR3 is made up of 15 amino acids. The V end was cut by 4 bases, the J end by 8 bases, with 18 bases between. Germline CDR1 SGHTS, CDR2 YDEGEE. CDR3 loop: CASSTGQTPREKLFF. CDR3 nucleotide sequence: TGTGCCAGCAGCACCGGACAGACCCCTAGAGAAAAACTGTTTTTT.

The CDR3: CASRTSGGAHEQFF. CDR3 DNA: TGTGCCAGCAGGACTAGCGGGGGGGCCCATGAGCAGTTCTTC. The chain employs TRBV27 and TRBJ2-1; 14 positions match TRBD2. Per the germline V gene, CDR1 is MNHEY and CDR2 is SMNVEV (reference sequence). With 6 bases clipped from V and 8 bases from J, the junction kept 3 bases outside the gene matches. The CDR3 has 14 residues.

The V gene is TRBV7-6, the J gene TRBJ2-7; 10 bases fit TRBD2. With V trimmed by 1 base and J by 1 base, 7 bases remained unmatched. Germline CDR1 reads SGHVS; CDR2 reads FNYEAQ. The CDR3 runs 17 residues. The DNA of the CDR3 is TGTGCCAGCAGCTTAGGACCTCCTAGCGGGGGATCCTACGAGCAGTACTTC. This sequence encodes CASSLGPPSGGSYEQYF.

This clone has only a few counts. This chain joins TRBV5-6 and TRBJ1-2; 8 positions agree with TRBD1. This CDR3 comprises 17 residues. Germline V gene data show CDR1 as SGHDT and CDR2 as YYEEEE. The J segment lost 8 bases and the V segment lost 4 bases, leaving 19 bases of the junction unmatched. The CDR3 loop reads CASSGRDRRRSWGGYTF. Written as DNA, the CDR3 is TGTGCCAGCAGCGGAAGGGACAGGCGCCGAAGCTGGGGCGGCTACACCTTC.

V and J are TRBV5-1 and TRBJ1-1; no definite D call. CDR3 length: 13 residues. V lost 2 bases, J lost 1 base, and 6 bases lay in between. Germline V gene data show CDR1 as SGHRS and CDR2 as YFSETQ. CDR3 coding DNA: TGCGCCAGCAGCTTAAGACAGAACACTGAAGCTTTCTTT. This gives the protein CASSLRQNTEAFF.

The rearrangement joins TRBV5-4 to TRBJ1-1; D ambiguous. The CDR3 totals 15 residues. Trimming stripped 8 bases from V and 0 bases from J, with 17 bases between. CDR1 and CDR2 (germline): SGHNT, YYREEE (reference sequence). The CDR3, as DNA: TGTGCCAGTGAGGCCCGACGAGGGATGAACACTGAAGCTTTCTTT. Translating it yields CASEARRGMNTEAFF.

The V gene is TRBV7-9, the J gene TRBJ2-2; 10 positions match TRBD2. Looked up from germline, CDR1 is SEHNR and CDR2 is FQNEAQ (reference sequence). The CDR3 consists of 17 residues. V shed 5 bases, J shed 2 bases, and the junction held 8 bases outside the gene matches. This CDR3 reads CASSGLLAGLNTGELFF. CDR3 sequence (DNA): TGTGCCAGCAGCGGCCTACTAGCGGGACTCAACACCGGGGAGCTGTTTTTT.

This clone has a handful of counts. The rearrangement uses TRBV29-1 and TRBJ2-1; TRBD2 might be the D (5 bases). Per germline, CDR1 SQVTM and CDR2 ANQGSEA. Trimming removed 7 bases from V and 8 bases from J, with 15 bases in between. This CDR3 comprises 12 residues. CDR3 sequence: CSAASWTDEQFF. CDR3 bases: TGCAGCGCGGCTTCCTGGACTGATGAGCAGTTCTTC.

In the case of this clone: The conserved phenylalanine or tryptophan normally closing the CDR3 is absent here, so this likely arose from a read error. It is unclear where the CDR3 begins or ends on the DNA, so no DNA is shown, and the CDR3 is as TCRdb lists it. V and J are TRBV30 and TRBJ1-1; the tabulated D call, TRBD1, remains unverified against the DNA. The CDR3 has 13 amino acids, counting both end residues. Germline CDR1 is GTSNPN and CDR2 is SVGIG (reference sequence). The CDR3 loop is CAWAYQGDTEALV.